A selection of T cell receptor beta chains follows, all from one sample in a study of OX40 agonist ivuxolimab in advanced cancers. Profiling relied on immunoSEQ multiplex PCR, and the TCRdb table lists in-frame clones only, not all of them. The sample records about 68,000 clones, more than 75% being singletons. The sample in question was CD4+ or CD8+ T cells sorted from blood, obtained in a trial of the OX40 agonist ivuxolimab. The source is an adult with an advanced solid tumor such as melanoma, head and neck, liver or kidney cancer. CDR3s leave out the opening cysteine and the closing phenylalanine or tryptophan. The D gene is left open where the match is weak.

J gene	V gene	D gene	CDR3 protein
TRBJ1-2	TRBV15	NA	VTSRDRYGYT
TRBJ2-6	TRBV7-9	NA	ASSWGSTSGANVLT
TRBJ1-1	TRBV5-4	NA	ASSFVNTEAF
TRBJ2-5	TRBV4-2	TRBD2	ASSQGAGEETQY
TRBJ2-3	TRBV5-1	NA	ASSLSLTGGRADTQY
TRBJ2-5	TRBV4-1	TRBD2	ASSQEYGLAGAVETQY
TRBJ2-1	TRBV5-5	TRBD2	ASTRGGRDEQF
TRBJ2-7	TRBV6-5	TRBD1	ASSRGQGTEQY
TRBJ2-5	TRBV5-1	TRBD1	ASSLGGTGRSMETQY
TRBJ2-6	TRBV5-4	TRBD1	ASSPGTGTGGANVLT
TRBJ2-1	TRBV19	TRBD2	ASSISREIVEQF
TRBJ2-5	TRBV30	NA	AWSQGRETQY
TRBJ2-3	TRBV10-3	NA	AISETQRGQLKTDTQY
TRBJ2-2	TRBV5-6	NA	ASSLWTGELF
TRBJ1-1	TRBV5-4	NA	ASSLNWDTEAF
TRBJ1-4	TRBV5-1	NA	ASSLDRGRGEKLF